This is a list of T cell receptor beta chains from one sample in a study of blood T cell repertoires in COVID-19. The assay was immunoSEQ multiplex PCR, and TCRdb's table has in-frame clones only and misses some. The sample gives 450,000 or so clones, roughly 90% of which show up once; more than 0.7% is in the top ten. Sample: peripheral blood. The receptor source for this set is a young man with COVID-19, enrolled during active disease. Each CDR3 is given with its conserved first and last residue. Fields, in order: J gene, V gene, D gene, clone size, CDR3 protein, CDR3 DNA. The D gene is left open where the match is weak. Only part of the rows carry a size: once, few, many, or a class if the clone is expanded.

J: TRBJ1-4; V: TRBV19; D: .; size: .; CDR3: CASSIMGGTNEKLFF; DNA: TGTGCCAGTAGTATCATGGGGGGAACTAATGAAAAACTGTTTTTT
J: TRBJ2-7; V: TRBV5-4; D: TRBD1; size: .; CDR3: CASSFTGDYEQYF; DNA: TGTGCCAGCAGCTTTACAGGGGACTACGAGCAGTACTTC
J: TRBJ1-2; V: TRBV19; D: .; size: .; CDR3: CASSMYGKGYTF; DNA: TGTGCCAGTAGTATGTACGGTAAAGGCTACACCTTC
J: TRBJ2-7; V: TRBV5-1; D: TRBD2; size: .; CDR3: CASSLAPSGKSSYEQYF; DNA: TGCGCCAGCAGCTTGGCCCCTAGCGGGAAGAGCTCCTACGAGCAGTACTTC
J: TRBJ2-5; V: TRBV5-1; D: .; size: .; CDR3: CASSLELAKAQYF; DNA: TGCGCCAGCAGCTTGGAACTAGCAAAGGCCCAGTACTTC
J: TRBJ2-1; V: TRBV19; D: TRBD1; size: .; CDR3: CASSIIGRGNEQFF; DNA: TGTGCCAGTAGTATAATCGGCAGGGGGAATGAGCAGTTCTTC
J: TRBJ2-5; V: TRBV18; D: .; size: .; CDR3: CASSLSQGQETQYF; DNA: TGTGCCAGCTCACTATCCCAGGGCCAAGAGACCCAGTACTTC
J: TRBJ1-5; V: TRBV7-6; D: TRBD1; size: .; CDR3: CASSAGTGNQPQHF; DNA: TGTGCCAGCAGCGCGGGGACAGGGAATCAGCCCCAGCATTTT
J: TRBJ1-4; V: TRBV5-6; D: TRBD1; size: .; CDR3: CASRDRANEKLFF; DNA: TGTGCCAGCAGGGACAGGGCTAATGAAAAACTGTTTTTT
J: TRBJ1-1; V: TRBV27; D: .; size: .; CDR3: CASSPRRRLNTEAFF; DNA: TGTGCCAGCAGTCCCCGGAGGCGTTTGAACACTGAAGCTTTCTTT
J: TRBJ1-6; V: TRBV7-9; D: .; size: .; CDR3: CASSPRTASSYNSPLHF; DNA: TGTGCCAGCAGCCCCCGGACAGCGAGCTCCTATAATTCACCCCTCCACTTT
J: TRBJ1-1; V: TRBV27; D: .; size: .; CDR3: CASSLSMAVLNTEAFF; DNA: TGTGCCAGCAGTTTAAGTATGGCGGTACTGAACACTGAAGCTTTCTTT
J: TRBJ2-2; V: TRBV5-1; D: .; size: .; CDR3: CASSFGASLTGELFF; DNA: TGCGCCAGCAGCTTCGGAGCTAGCCTCACCGGGGAGCTGTTTTTT
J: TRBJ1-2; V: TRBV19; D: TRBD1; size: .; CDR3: CASSMWQGVDYGYTF; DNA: TGTGCCAGTAGTATGTGGCAGGGGGTCGACTATGGCTACACCTTC
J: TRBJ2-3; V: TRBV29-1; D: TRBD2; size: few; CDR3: CSVEGSGMAMGTDTQYF; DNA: TGCAGCGTTGAAGGTAGCGGGATGGCGATGGGCACAGATACGCAGTATTTT
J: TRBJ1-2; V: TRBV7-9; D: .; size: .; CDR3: CASSLGEGYGYTF; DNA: TGTGCCAGCAGCTTAGGAGAGGGATATGGCTACACCTTC
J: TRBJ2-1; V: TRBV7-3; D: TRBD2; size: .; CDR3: CASSLGSGSSYNEQFF; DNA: TGTGCCAGCAGCTTAGGTAGCGGGAGCTCCTACAATGAGCAGTTCTTC
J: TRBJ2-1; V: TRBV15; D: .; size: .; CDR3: CATSGPGGYEQFF; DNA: TGTGCCACCAGCGGGCCTGGGGGCTATGAGCAGTTCTTC
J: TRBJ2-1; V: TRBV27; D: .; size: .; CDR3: CASSRSAGPGREQFF; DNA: TGTGCCAGCAGCCGCTCGGCGGGGCCGGGACGCGAGCAGTTCTTC
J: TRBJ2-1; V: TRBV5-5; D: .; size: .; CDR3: CASSLFNYNEQFF; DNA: TGTGCCAGCAGCTTGTTTAACTACAATGAGCAGTTCTTC
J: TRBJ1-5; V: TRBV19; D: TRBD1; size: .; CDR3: CASSPGQGNFNQPQHF; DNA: TGTGCCAGTAGTCCTGGACAGGGGAATTTCAATCAGCCCCAGCATTTT
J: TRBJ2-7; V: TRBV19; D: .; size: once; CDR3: CASSVTGRYEQYF; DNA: TGTGCCAGTAGTGTTACAGGGAGATACGAGCAGTACTTC
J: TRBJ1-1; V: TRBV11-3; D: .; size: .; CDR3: CASSDLGVTEAFF; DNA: TGTGCCAGCAGCGACCTAGGGGTCACTGAAGCTTTCTTT
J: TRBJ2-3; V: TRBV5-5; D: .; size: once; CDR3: CASSREGHRVDTQYF; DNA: TGTGCCAGCAGCCGTGAGGGCCACCGGGTAGATACGCAGTATTTT
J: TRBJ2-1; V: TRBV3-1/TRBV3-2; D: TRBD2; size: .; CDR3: CASSTRTSGSSYNEQFF; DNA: TGTGCCAGCAGCACTAGGACTAGCGGTAGCTCCTACAATGAGCAGTTCTTC
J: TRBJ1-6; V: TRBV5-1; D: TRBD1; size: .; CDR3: CASSQIGTGNSPLHF; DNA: TGCGCCAGCAGCCAGATAGGGACAGGGAATTCACCCCTCCACTTT
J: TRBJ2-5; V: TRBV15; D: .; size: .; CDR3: CATSRRFQETQYF; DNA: TGTGCCACCAGCAGGCGTTTTCAAGAGACCCAGTACTTC
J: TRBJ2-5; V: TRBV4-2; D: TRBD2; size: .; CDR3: CASSLTGTSGSGETQYF; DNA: TGTGCCAGCAGCCTAACCGGGACTAGCGGGAGTGGAGAGACCCAGTACTTC
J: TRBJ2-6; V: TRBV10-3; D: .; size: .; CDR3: CAIKRSLTGPGANVLTF; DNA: TGTGCCATCAAGCGATCTTTAACAGGGCCCGGGGCCAACGTCCTGACTTTC
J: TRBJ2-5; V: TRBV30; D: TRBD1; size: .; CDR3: CASDNRGSETQYF; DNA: TGTGCCAGTGATAACAGGGGGTCAGAGACCCAGTACTTC
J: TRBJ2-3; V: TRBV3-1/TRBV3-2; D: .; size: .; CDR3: CASSQDGVHTDTQYF; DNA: TGTGCCAGCAGCCAAGATGGAGTACACACAGATACGCAGTATTTT
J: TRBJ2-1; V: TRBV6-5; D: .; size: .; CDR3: CATRVDYEQFF; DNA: TGTGCCACCAGGGTAGACTATGAGCAGTTCTTC
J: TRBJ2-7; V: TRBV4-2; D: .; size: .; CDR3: CASSQDPEFREQYF; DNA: TGTGCCAGCAGCCAAGATCCCGAGTTTAGAGAGCAGTACTTC
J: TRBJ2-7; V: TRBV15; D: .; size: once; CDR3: CATSRGGRSNEQYF; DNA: TGTGCCACCAGCAGAGGAGGGAGAAGTAACGAGCAGTACTTC
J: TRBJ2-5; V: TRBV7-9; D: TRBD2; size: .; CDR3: CASSRTSGGAQETQYF; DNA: TGTGCCAGCAGCCGGACTAGCGGGGGGGCCCAGGAGACCCAGTACTTC
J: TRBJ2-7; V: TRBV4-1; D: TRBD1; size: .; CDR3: CASSHSPGQRTYEQYF; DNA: TGCGCCAGCAGCCACTCCCCGGGACAGCGGACCTACGAGCAGTACTTC
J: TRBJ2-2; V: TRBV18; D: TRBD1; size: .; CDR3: CASSPRDSDGQAGELFF; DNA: TGTGCCAGCTCACCACGGGACAGCGACGGTCAAGCCGGGGAGCTGTTTTTT
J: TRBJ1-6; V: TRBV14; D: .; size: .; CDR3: CASSQDLIGVRNSPLHF; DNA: TGTGCCAGCAGCCAAGACCTTATTGGTGTGAGGAATTCACCCCTCCACTTT
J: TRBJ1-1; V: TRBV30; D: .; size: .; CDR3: CAWSQVKPWTEAFF; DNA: TGTGCCTGGAGCCAAGTGAAGCCTTGGACTGAAGCTTTCTTT